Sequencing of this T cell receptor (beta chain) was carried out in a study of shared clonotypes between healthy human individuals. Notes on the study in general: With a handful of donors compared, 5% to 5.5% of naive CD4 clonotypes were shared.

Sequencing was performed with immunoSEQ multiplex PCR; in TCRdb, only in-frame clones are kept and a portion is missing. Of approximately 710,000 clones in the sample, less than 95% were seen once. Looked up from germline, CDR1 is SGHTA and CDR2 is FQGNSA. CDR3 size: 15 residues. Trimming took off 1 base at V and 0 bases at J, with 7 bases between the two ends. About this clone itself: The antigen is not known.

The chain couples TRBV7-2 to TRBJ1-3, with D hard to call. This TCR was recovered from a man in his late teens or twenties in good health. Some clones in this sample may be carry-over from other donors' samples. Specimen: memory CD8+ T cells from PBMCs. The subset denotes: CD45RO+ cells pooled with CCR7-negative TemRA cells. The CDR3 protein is CASSLVPSSGNTIYF. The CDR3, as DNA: TGTGCCAGCAGCTTAGTACCGAGCTCTGGAAACACCATATATTTT. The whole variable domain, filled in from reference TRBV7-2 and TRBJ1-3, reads GAGVSQSPSNKVTEKGKDVELRCDPISGHTALYWYRQSLGQGLEFLIYFQGNSAPDKSGLPSDRFSAERTGGSVSTLTIQRTQQEDSAVYLCASSLVPSSGNTIYFGEGSWLTVV.